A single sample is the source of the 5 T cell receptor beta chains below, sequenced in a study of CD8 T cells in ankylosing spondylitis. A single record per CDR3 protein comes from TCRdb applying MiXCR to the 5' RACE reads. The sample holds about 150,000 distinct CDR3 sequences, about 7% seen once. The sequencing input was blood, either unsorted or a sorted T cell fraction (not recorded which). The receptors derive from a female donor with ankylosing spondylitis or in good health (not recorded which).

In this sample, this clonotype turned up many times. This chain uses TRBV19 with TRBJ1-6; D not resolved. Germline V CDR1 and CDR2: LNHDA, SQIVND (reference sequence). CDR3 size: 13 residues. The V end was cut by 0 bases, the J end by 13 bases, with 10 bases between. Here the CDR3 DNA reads TGTGCCAGTAGTATAGATGGCGTTTTGCCCCTCCACTTT. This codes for CASSIDGVLPLHF.

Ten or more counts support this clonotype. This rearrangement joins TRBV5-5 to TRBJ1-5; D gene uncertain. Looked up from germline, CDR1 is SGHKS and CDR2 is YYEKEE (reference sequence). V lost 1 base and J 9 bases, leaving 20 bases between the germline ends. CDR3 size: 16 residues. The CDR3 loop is CASSLSGKVGVAPQHF. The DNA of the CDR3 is TGTGCCAGCAGCTTGTCGGGGAAGGTCGGAGTGGCGCCCCAGCATTTT.

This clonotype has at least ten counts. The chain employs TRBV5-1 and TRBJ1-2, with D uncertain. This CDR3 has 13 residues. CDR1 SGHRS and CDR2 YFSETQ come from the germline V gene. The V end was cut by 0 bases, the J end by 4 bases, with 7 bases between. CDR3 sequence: CASSLGQVYGYTF. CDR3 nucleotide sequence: TGCGCCAGCAGCTTGGGCCAAGTCTATGGCTACACCTTC.

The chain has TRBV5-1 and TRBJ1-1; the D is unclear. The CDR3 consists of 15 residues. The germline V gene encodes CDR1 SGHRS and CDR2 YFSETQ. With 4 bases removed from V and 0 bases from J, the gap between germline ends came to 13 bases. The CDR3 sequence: CASSEDGDMNTEAFF. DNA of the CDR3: TGCGCCAGCAGCGAGGACGGAGATATGAACACTGAAGCTTTCTTT.

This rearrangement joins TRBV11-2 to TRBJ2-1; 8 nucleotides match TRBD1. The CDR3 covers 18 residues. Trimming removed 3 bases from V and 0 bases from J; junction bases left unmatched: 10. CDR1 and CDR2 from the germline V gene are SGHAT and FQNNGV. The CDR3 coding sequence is TGTGCCAGCAGCTTGGGGACAGGCCTAACTAGCTCCTACAATGAGCAGTTCTTC. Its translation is CASSLGTGLTSSYNEQFF.